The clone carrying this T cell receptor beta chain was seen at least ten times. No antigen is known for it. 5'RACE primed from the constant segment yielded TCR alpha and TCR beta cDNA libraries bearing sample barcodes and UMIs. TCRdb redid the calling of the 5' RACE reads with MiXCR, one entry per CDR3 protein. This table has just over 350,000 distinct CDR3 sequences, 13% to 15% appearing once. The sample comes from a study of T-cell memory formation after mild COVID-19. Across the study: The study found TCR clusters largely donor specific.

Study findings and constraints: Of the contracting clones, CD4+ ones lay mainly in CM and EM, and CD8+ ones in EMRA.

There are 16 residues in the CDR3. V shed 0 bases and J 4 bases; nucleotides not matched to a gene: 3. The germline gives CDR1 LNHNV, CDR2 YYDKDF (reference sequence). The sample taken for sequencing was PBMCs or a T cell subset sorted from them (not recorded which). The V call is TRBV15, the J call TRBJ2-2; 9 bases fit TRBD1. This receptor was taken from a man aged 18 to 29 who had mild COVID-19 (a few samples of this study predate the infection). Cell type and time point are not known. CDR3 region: CATSREQGASTGELFF. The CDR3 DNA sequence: TGTGCCACCAGCAGAGAACAGGGGGCGAGCACCGGGGAGCTGTTTTTT.